The text below deals with one T cell receptor (beta chain). The data derive from a study of blood T cell repertoires in COVID-19. Study summary: Researchers got acute and convalescent COVID-19 samples from the United States, Italy and Spain. Sample material is recorded as cDNA or gDNA derived from T cells, B-cell-depleted T cells, or PBMCs.

Per the study methods: Reference gene primer amplification gave estimated nucleated cell counts. Assay used: immunoSEQ multiplex PCR; TCRdb lists only in-frame clones, some missing. The V and J calls and clone size were taken over from that table, and D and trimming were inferred from the DNA. There are 85,000 to 130,000 clones in the sample; more than 80% occur only once, and about 27% lies in the top ten. The receptor was isolated from a man in his fifties or sixties with acute or convalescent COVID-19. Sequencing used peripheral blood.

CDR3 loop: CASSLKQEGYKGGNTIYF. As DNA, the CDR3 is TGTGCCAGCAGCTTAAAGCAGGAGGGCTATAAAGGTGGAAACACCATATATTTT. V gene TRBV13 combines with J gene TRBJ1-3; D call uncertain. The germline V and J ends were trimmed by 2 bases and 3 bases, with 20 bases remaining between them. The CDR3 runs 18 residues. From germline, CDR1 is PRHDT and CDR2 FYEKMQ (reference sequence).